Below, 30 T cell receptor beta chains from the same sample are listed, as sequenced in a study of blood T cell repertoires in COVID-19. TCRdb's table, derived via immunoSEQ multiplex PCR, lists solely in-frame clones and lacks some. Of about 140,000 clones listed, approximately 90% were seen once; the top ten hold over 8.5%. The sequencing input was peripheral blood. The receptors come from a woman aged 50 to 60 with active or convalescent COVID-19.

The chain links TRBV27 to TRBJ2-7; 10 bases fit TRBD2. Germline values: CDR1 MNHEY, CDR2 SMNVEV (reference sequence). The CDR3 has 13 amino acids. The trim removed 6 bases at V and 3 bases at J, leaving 2 bases unmatched. Written as DNA, the CDR3 is TGTGCCAGCAGCCCTAGCGGGGGCTACGAGCAGTACTTC. Protein product: CASSPSGGYEQYF.

The chain has TRBV7-9 and TRBJ1-1, with TRBD1 matching 8 bases. The junction had 6 bases not matched to a gene; V was cut back by 3 bases and J by 0 bases. The CDR3 extends over 16 amino acids. Germline CDR1 and CDR2: SEHNR and FQNEAQ (reference sequence). The CDR3 here is CASSLDRVFMNTEAFF. The CDR3 DNA reads as TGTGCCAGCAGCTTGGACAGGGTCTTTATGAACACTGAAGCTTTCTTT.

This chain's CDR3 is CASSQDRLGNEKLFF. The CDR3, as DNA: TGCGCCAGCAGCCAAGACCGCCTCGGTAATGAAAAACTGTTTTTT. The chain has TRBV4-3 and TRBJ1-4, with D unresolved. The CDR3 is 15 amino acids. V lost 0 bases and J lost 4, with 9 bases in between. Germline CDR1 reads LGHNA; CDR2 reads YSLEER.

The chain uses TRBV5-1 and TRBJ1-4, with TRBD1 as a possible D gene (5 bases). V dropped 4 bases and J dropped 3 bases, with 13 bases sitting between them. Germline lookup yields CDR1 SGHRS and CDR2 YFSETQ. The CDR3 runs to 15 residues. The CDR3 region is CASSLGGAPNEKLFF. CDR3 DNA: TGCGCCAGCAGCCTAGGTGGGGCCCCTAATGAAAAACTGTTTTTT. The whole variable domain, remainder taken from reference TRBV5-1 and TRBJ1-4, is KAGVTQTPRYLIKTRGQQVTLSCSPISGHRSVSWYQQTPGQGLQFLFEYFSETQRNKGNFPGRFSGRQFSNSRSEMNVSTLELGDSALYLCASSLGGAPNEKLFFGSGTQLSVL.

The rearrangement uses TRBV4-1 and TRBJ1-5; D is undetermined. The CDR3 runs to 15 residues. CDR1 is MGHRA, CDR2 YSYEKL, per germline. V was trimmed by 3 bases and J by 0 bases, leaving 9 bases between them. The CDR3 region is CASSQYSDSNQPQHF. The DNA of the CDR3 is TGCGCCAGCAGCCAGTACAGTGATAGCAATCAGCCCCAGCATTTT.

The chain employs TRBV4-1 and TRBJ2-7; 7 bases agree with TRBD2. The germline V gene has CDR1 MGHRA and CDR2 YSYEKL. The CDR3 has 15 residues. V dropped 0 bases and J dropped 6; count of bases not matched to a gene: 8. DNA for the CDR3: TGCGCCAGCAGCCAAGATAGGCGGGAGCCAGGCGAGCAGTACTTC. Encoded protein: CASSQDRREPGEQYF.

This clone occurred once. This rearrangement joins TRBV7-2 to TRBJ1-1, with a tentative D call TRBD1 (5 bases). The CDR3 consists of 14 residues. CDR1 is SGHTA, CDR2 FQGNSA, per germline. V was trimmed by 2 bases and J by 7 bases, leaving 14 bases between them. The chain's CDR3 is CASSLNLGVSEAFF. The CDR3 nucleotides are TGTGCCAGCAGCTTAAATCTAGGGGTTAGTGAAGCTTTCTTT.

CDR3 protein: CASSPSGGHNEQFF. The CDR3 region has the DNA TGTGCCAGCAGCCCTAGCGGGGGGCACAATGAGCAGTTCTTC. The chain combines TRBV11-2 with TRBJ2-1, with 11 nucleotides matching TRBD2. Per germline, CDR1 SGHAT and CDR2 FQNNGV. CDR3 length equals 14 residues. J lost 5 bases, V lost 5 bases, and 2 bases had no gene match. The full variable domain, with the rest looked up from reference TRBV11-2 and TRBJ2-1, is EAGVAQSPRYKIIEKRQSVAFWCNPISGHATLYWYQQILGQGPKLLIQFQNNGVVDDSQLPKDRFSAERLKGVDSTLKIQPAKLEDSAVYLCASSPSGGHNEQFFGPGTRLTVL.

V and J are TRBV19 and TRBJ2-7; 10 nucleotides match TRBD1. The CDR3 is 17 amino acids. J lost 4 bases, V lost 4 bases, and 13 bases had no gene match. Per germline, CDR1 LNHDA and CDR2 SQIVND (reference sequence). The chain's CDR3 is CASSTYPRQGASYEQYF. In nucleotides, the CDR3 is TGTGCCAGTAGTACCTACCCTCGACAGGGGGCCTCTTACGAGCAGTACTTC.

This rearrangement joins TRBV7-8 to TRBJ2-1, with 7 nucleotides matching TRBD2. The germline CDR1 and CDR2 sequences are SGHVS and FQNEAQ. The V gene end was trimmed by 1 base and the J gene end by 9 bases; junction bases not matched to a gene: 3. The CDR3 consists of 13 residues. The CDR3 reads CASSLVGGFEQFF. Here the CDR3 DNA reads TGTGCCAGCAGCTTAGTGGGGGGGTTTGAGCAGTTCTTC.

The CDR3 spells CASSLQTSGGQETQYF. The CDR3 DNA reads TGCGCCAGCAGCCTTCAGACTAGCGGGGGGCAAGAGACCCAGTACTTC. The chain joins TRBV5-1 to TRBJ2-5; 13 bases are shared with TRBD2. Germline V gives CDR1 SGHRS, CDR2 YFSETQ. Trimming at V came to 4 bases and at J to 2 bases, leaving 5 bases not matched to a gene. This CDR3 has 16 amino acids.

The chain carries TRBV7-9 and TRBJ1-2; no definite D call. This CDR3 has 15 amino acids. Germline values: CDR1 SEHNR, CDR2 FQNEAQ (reference sequence). Trimming took off 5 bases at V and 4 bases at J, with 17 bases between the two ends. CDR3 in amino acids: CASSRGSAPTYGYTF. The DNA of the CDR3 is TGTGCCAGCAGCCGAGGATCTGCCCCCACCTATGGCTACACCTTC.

The V and J genes are TRBV18 and TRBJ2-3; D is undetermined. The V end lost 1 base, the J end lost 4 bases, and 9 bases lay between the germline ends. This CDR3 contains 14 residues. Germline loops: CDR1 KGHSH, CDR2 LQKENI. Here the CDR3 reads CASSPRDRADTQYF. CDR3 nucleotides: TGTGCCAGCTCACCACGCGATCGGGCAGATACGCAGTATTTT.

The chain joins TRBV19 to TRBJ1-5; D is perhaps TRBD1 (5 bases). With 0 bases removed from V and 0 bases from J, the gap between germline ends came to 6 bases. CDR3 length: 15 amino acids. Per the germline V gene, CDR1 is LNHDA and CDR2 is SQIVND (reference sequence). The CDR3 bases are TGTGCCAGTAGTATAGAGGGGGGTAGCAATCAGCCCCAGCATTTT. Translating gives CASSIEGGSNQPQHF.

About this clone itself: Additional DNA sequences in this sample encode the identical CDR3. The V call is TRBV7-3, the J call TRBJ2-1, with TRBD2 identical over 9 bases. This CDR3 contains 15 residues. Losses at the gene ends were 2 bases for V and 4 bases for J; bases not matched to a gene: 3. Germline V lookup: CDR1 SGHTA, CDR2 FQGTGA. Here the CDR3 reads CASSLGLAGYNEQFF. CDR3 coding DNA: TGTGCCAGCAGCTTAGGCCTAGCGGGGTACAATGAGCAGTTCTTC.

The chain recombines TRBV2 with TRBJ1-2; no firm D call. Trimming removed 6 bases from V and 7 bases from J, with 27 bases in between. The CDR3 runs 17 residues. CDR1 is SNHLY and CDR2 is FYNNEI in the germline V gene. In DNA form, the CDR3 reads TGTGCCAGCAGAGATTTGTACCTAACGAGCAGGATGGGTGGCTACACCTTC. Protein sequence: CASRDLYLTSRMGGYTF.

The J gene is TRBJ1-1, the V gene TRBV5-8, with a weak D call TRBD1 (5 bases). Germline assignment: CDR1 SGHTS and CDR2 YDEGEE. This CDR3 contains 16 residues. Trimming cost V 5 bases and J 1 base, with 18 bases left between them. The CDR3 here is CASRYPAWRGNTEAFF. CDR3 in DNA: TGTGCCAGCAGGTATCCCGCGTGGAGGGGGAACACTGAAGCTTTCTTT.

DNA of the CDR3: TGCGCCAGCAGCTGGAGGACAGGGGGCTTCAACACTGAAGCTTTCTTT. Encoded protein: CASSWRTGGFNTEAFF. The chain couples TRBV5-1 to TRBJ1-1; TRBD1 matches 11 bases. Germline loops: CDR1 SGHRS, CDR2 YFSETQ. The CDR3 contains 16 residues. V shed 3 bases and J 2 bases; nucleotides not matched to a gene: 6.

This clone was seen a single time. V gene TRBV19 combines with J gene TRBJ2-7, with 9 positions matching TRBD2. This CDR3 is 13 amino acids long. V gave up 3 bases and J gave up 6 bases; unmatched junction bases: 3. Germline V gene data show CDR1 as LNHDA and CDR2 as SQIVND (reference sequence). The CDR3 loop reads CASSIRGLAEQYF. In DNA, the CDR3 is TGTGCCAGTAGTATCCGGGGACTAGCCGAGCAGTACTTC.

The gene calls are TRBV6-1 and TRBJ1-2; D is unclear. Germline CDR1 MNHNS, CDR2 SASEGT. The CDR3 totals 14 residues. V was clipped by 3 bases and J by 4 bases, with 12 bases between them. CDR3 protein: CASSEAPAVYGYTF. The CDR3, as DNA: TGTGCCAGCAGTGAGGCACCCGCCGTCTATGGCTACACCTTC.

As regards this clone: One junction end does not reproduce the germline sequence, and a read error may be involved. This chain links TRBV6-5 with TRBJ2-1; TRBD2 matches 13 bases. Germline V gene sequence: CDR1 MNHEY, CDR2 SVGAGI. The CDR3 loop spans 14 amino acids. CDR3 sequence: CASRGGLAGKRLVF. The DNA of the CDR3 is TGTGCCAGCAGAGGGGGACTAGCGGGAAAACGCCTGGTCTTC.

This clone is a singleton in its sample. The chain joins TRBV4-3 to TRBJ1-3; D is possibly TRBD1 (5 bases). The CDR3 covers 16 residues. CDR1 and CDR2 (germline): LGHNA, YSLEER. The V and J ends lost 4 bases and 0 bases respectively, with 13 bases between them. The CDR3 DNA sequence: TGCGCCAGCAGCCTAAGTCCGACAGCCTCTGGAAACACCATATATTTT. Translation gives CASSLSPTASGNTIYF.

V is TRBV6-2 or TRBV6-3 and J is TRBJ2-5; D might be TRBD2 (6 bases). Trimming left V 6 bases short and J 5 bases short, with 10 bases between. The CDR3 length is 12 residues. CDR1 is MNHEY and CDR2 is SVGEGT in the germline V gene. CDR3 protein: CASSGSEETQYF. CDR3 DNA: TGTGCCAGCAGCGGGAGCGAGGAGACCCAGTACTTC.

V usage is TRBV7-2 and J usage is TRBJ2-7; 7 bases line up with TRBD2. This CDR3 comprises 16 residues. Germline assignment: CDR1 SGHTA and CDR2 FQGNSA. V shed 2 bases and J 0 bases; nucleotides not matched to a gene: 7. The chain's CDR3 is CASSLSGGLSSYEQYF. CDR3 sequence (DNA): TGTGCCAGCAGCTTATCGGGAGGACTCAGCTCCTACGAGCAGTACTTC.

The J gene is TRBJ2-2, the V gene TRBV27; 8 nucleotides line up with TRBD1. The germline gives CDR1 MNHEY, CDR2 SMNVEV (reference sequence). The CDR3 is 15 amino acids. V shed 7 bases and J 6 bases; nucleotides not matched to a gene: 10. The CDR3 nucleotides read TGTGCCAGCAAACCGGGACAGGCTTCCTCCGGGGAGCTGTTTTTT. Translation: CASKPGQASSGELFF.

V and J are TRBV7-9 and TRBJ2-5, with TRBD2 identical over 9 bases. The CDR3 sequence is 15 residues long. Looked up from germline, CDR1 is SEHNR and CDR2 is FQNEAQ (reference sequence). Trimming at V came to 0 bases and at J to 2 bases, leaving 1 base not matched to a gene. CDR3 region: CASSLARGGQETQYF. CDR3 DNA: TGTGCCAGCAGCTTAGCGCGGGGGGGACAAGAGACCCAGTACTTC.

V usage is TRBV25-1 and J usage is TRBJ1-2, with D maybe TRBD1 (5 bases). The V and J ends lost 4 bases and 5 bases respectively, with 11 bases between them. Germline V gene sequence: CDR1 MGHDK, CDR2 SYGVNS. The CDR3 covers 13 residues. CDR3 sequence: CASSGGRTYGYTF. CDR3 coding DNA: TGTGCCAGCAGTGGGGGCAGAACTTATGGCTACACCTTC.

The chain links TRBV5-1 to TRBJ1-1, with D hard to call. This CDR3 spans 16 amino acids. The germline V and J ends were trimmed by 1 base and 4 bases, with 17 bases remaining between them. Germline V gene sequence: CDR1 SGHRS, CDR2 YFSETQ. CDR3 in DNA: TGCGCCAGCAGCTTGTTGTCAGGATTAAGTGGCACTGAAGCTTTCTTT. Translation gives CASSLLSGLSGTEAFF.

The chain is built from TRBV3-1 (or the pseudogene TRBV3-2) and TRBJ1-5; the match to TRBD1 covers 9 bases. Trimming took 4 bases from V and 5 from J; bases not matched to a gene: 9. The CDR3 is made up of 16 amino acids. Germline values: CDR1 LGHDT, CDR2 YNNKEL (reference sequence). The CDR3 nucleotides read TGTGCCAGCAGCCTAGGTTACAGGGGGCAAGATCAGCCCCAGCATTTT. Its protein product is CASSLGYRGQDQPQHF.

This chain links TRBV15 with TRBJ1-5; a possible D gene is TRBD1 (6 bases). Trimming stripped 5 bases from V and 0 bases from J, with 17 bases between. CDR3 length: 17 residues. Germline values: CDR1 LNHNV, CDR2 YYDKDF (reference sequence). CDR3 DNA sequence: TGTGCCACCAGCCGATACCCCACAGGGAATAGCAATCAGCCCCAGCATTTT. This gives the protein CATSRYPTGNSNQPQHF.